The 2 T cell receptor beta chains presented below share a single source sample, sequenced in a study of OX40 agonist ivuxolimab in advanced cancers. TCRdb's copy holds only in-frame clones and misses some; the assay was immunoSEQ multiplex PCR. The sample yields about 60,000 clones, 65% to 90% seen once. The material was CD4+ or CD8+ T cells sorted from blood, obtained in a trial of the OX40 agonist ivuxolimab. All receptors derive from an adult with an advanced solid tumor such as melanoma, head and neck, liver or kidney cancer.

For this clone: Different DNA sequences within this sample yield the same CDR3. J is TRBJ1-2 and V is TRBV5-4, with D maybe TRBD1 (5 bases). Per germline, CDR1 SGHNT and CDR2 YYREEE (reference sequence). V was pared by 4 bases and J by 6 bases, with 10 bases between. The CDR3 contains 12 residues. The CDR3 bases are TGTGCCAGCAGCCCTTCAGGGAATGGCTACACCTTC. This sequence encodes CASSPSGNGYTF.

This clone was seen just once. The gene calls are TRBV5-4 and TRBJ2-7, with TRBD1 matching over 8 bases. This CDR3 spans 16 amino acids. The germline V gene has CDR1 SGHNT and CDR2 YYREEE (reference sequence). With V trimmed by 4 bases and J by 1 base, 10 bases remained unmatched. This chain's CDR3 is CASSPEGTGVSYEQYF. CDR3 sequence (DNA): TGTGCCAGCAGCCCGGAGGGGACAGGAGTATCCTACGAGCAGTACTTC.